This T cell receptor beta chain was observed in a study of cytomegalovirus exposure and HLA in healthy donors. General observations from the study: Most of the TCR beta V segments (in an earlier analysis) were productive either about 87% or about 30% of the time.

Points on this clone: As yet, its antigen is unknown.

V was pared by 1 base and J by 6 bases, with 4 bases of the junction left unmatched. The CDR3 length is 15 residues. Germline V lookup: CDR1 SGHTA, CDR2 FQGNSA. In the PCR, 60 Vbeta and 13 Jbeta primers were used. Using immunoSEQ multiplex PCR, the repertoire was profiled, and TCRdb retains in-frame clones only, with some absent. The data show 100,000 or so clones, about 69% seen once. The clonotype was recovered from a human donor in good health. The chain is built from TRBV7-2 and TRBJ2-1, with TRBD2 matching over 9 bases. The sequenced material came from PBMCs. CDR3 bases: TGTGCCAGCAGCTTAGGACTAGCGGATGTCAATGAGCAGTTCTTC. Protein sequence: CASSLGLADVNEQFF.